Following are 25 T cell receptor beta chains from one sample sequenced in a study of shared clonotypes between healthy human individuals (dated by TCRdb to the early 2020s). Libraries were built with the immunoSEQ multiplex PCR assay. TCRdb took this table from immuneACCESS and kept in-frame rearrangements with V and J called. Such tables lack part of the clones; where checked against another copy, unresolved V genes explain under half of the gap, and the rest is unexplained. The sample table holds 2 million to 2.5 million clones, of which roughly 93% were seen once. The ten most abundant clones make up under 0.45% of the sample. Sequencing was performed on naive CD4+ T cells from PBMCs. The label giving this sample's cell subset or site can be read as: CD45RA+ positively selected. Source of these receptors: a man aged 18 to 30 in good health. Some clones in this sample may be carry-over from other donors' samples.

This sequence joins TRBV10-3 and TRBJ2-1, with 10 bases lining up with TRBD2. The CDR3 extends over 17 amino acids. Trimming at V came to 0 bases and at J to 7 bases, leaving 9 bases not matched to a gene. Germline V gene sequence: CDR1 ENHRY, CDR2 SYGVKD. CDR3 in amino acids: CAISESQREGPRNEQFF. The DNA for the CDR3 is TGTGCCATCAGTGAGTCGCAGCGGGAGGGCCCGCGGAATGAGCAGTTCTTC.

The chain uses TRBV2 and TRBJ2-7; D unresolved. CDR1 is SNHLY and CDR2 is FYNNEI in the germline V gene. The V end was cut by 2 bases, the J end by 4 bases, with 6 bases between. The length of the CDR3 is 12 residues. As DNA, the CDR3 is TGTGCCAGCAGTGAAAATCGATACGAGCAGTACTTC. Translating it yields CASSENRYEQYF. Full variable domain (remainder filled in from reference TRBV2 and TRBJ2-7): EPEVTQTPSHQVTQMGQEVILRCVPISNHLYFYWYRQILGQKVEFLVSFYNNEISEKSEIFDDQFSVERPDGSNFTLKIRSTKLEDSAMYFCASSENRYEQYFGPGTRLTVT.

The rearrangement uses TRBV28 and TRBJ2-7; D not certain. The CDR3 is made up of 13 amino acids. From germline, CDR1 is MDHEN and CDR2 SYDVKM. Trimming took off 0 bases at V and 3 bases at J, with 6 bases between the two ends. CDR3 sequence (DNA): TGTGCCAGCAGTTTATGGAATAGCTACGAGCAGTACTTC. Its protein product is CASSLWNSYEQYF.

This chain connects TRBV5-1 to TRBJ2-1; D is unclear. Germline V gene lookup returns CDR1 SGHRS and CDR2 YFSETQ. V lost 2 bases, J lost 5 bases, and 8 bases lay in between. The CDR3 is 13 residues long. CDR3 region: CASSFWYNNEQFF. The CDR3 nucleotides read TGCGCCAGCAGCTTCTGGTATAACAATGAGCAGTTCTTC.

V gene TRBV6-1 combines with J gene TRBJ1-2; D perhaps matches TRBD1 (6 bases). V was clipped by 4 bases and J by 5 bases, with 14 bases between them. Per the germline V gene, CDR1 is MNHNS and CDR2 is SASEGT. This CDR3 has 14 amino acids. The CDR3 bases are TGTGCCAGCAGTGGAGGGGGAGCTTTTTATGGCTACACCTTC. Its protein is CASSGGGAFYGYTF.

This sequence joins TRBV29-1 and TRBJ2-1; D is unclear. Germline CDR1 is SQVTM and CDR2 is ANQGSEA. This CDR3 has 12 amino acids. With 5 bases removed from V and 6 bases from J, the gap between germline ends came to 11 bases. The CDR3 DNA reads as TGCAGCGTTACTTGGGGTGTCAATGAGCAGTTCTTC. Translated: CSVTWGVNEQFF.

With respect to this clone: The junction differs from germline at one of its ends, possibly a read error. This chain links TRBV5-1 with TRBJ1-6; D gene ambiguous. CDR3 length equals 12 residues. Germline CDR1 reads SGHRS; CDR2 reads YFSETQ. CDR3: CASSSNNSPLHF. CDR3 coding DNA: TGCGCCAGCAGCTCCAATAATTCACCCCTCCACTTT. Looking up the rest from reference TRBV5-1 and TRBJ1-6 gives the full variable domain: KAGVTQTPRYLIKTRGQQVTLSCSPISGHRSVSWYQQTPGQGLQFLFEYFSETQRNKGNFPGRFSGRQFSNSRSEMNVSTLELGDSALYLCASSSNNSPLHFGNGTRLTVT.

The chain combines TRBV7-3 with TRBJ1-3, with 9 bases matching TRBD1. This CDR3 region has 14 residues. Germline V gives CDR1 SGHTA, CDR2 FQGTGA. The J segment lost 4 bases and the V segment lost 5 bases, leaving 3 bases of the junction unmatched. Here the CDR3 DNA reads TGTGCCAGCAGCCAAGGGACAGGGGGAAACACCATATATTTT. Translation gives CASSQGTGGNTIYF.

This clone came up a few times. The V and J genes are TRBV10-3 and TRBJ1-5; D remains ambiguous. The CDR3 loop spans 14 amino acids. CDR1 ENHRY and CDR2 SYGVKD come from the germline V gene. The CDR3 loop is CASSTGESNQPQHF. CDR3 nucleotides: TGTGCGAGCTCCACGGGCGAAAGCAATCAGCCCCAGCATTTT.

CDR3 region: CASSLNVGGSEKLFF. Written as DNA, the CDR3 is TGTGCCAGCAGCTTGAACGTGGGAGGCTCTGAAAAACTGTTTTTT. The chain combines TRBV7-9 with TRBJ1-4; D is unresolved. V dropped 3 bases and J dropped 7 bases, with 15 bases sitting between them. Per germline, CDR1 SEHNR and CDR2 FQNEAQ (reference sequence). The CDR3 totals 15 residues.

The CDR3 DNA follows: TGCGCCAGCAGCCAAGACCCACACACAGATACGCAGTATTTT. Translated, it gives CASSQDPHTDTQYF. The V and J genes are TRBV4-3 and TRBJ2-3; D is unclear. V lost 0 bases and J lost 2, with 6 bases in between. The CDR3 runs 14 residues. Germline assignment: CDR1 LGHNA and CDR2 YSLEER.

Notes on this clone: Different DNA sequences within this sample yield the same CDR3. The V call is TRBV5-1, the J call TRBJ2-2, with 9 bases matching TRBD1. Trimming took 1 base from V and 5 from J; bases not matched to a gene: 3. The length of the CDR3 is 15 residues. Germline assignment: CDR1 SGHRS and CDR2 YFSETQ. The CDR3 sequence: CASSLRTGETGELFF. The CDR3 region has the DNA TGCGCCAGCAGCTTGCGGACAGGGGAAACCGGGGAGCTGTTTTTT.

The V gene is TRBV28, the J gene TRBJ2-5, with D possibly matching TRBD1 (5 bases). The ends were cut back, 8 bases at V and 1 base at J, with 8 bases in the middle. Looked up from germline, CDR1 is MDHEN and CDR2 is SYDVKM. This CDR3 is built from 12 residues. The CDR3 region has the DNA TGTGCCAGCGATGACAGCCAAGAGACCCAGTACTTC. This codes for CASDDSQETQYF.

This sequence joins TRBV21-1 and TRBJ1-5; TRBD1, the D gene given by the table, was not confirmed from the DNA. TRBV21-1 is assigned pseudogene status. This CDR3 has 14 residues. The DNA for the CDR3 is TGTGCCAGCAGCAAAGGGCAGGGCAATCAGCCCCAGCATTTT. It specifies CASSKGQGNQPQHF.

CDR3 region: CASSLFLRDSLNTEAFF. The CDR3 DNA sequence: TGTGCCAGCTCACTCTTTTTACGGGACAGTTTGAACACTGAAGCTTTCTTT. The gene calls are TRBV18 and TRBJ1-1, with TRBD1 identical over 7 bases. Germline trimming cut 4 bases from V and 0 bases from J; bases unmatched to any gene: 11. Germline loops: CDR1 KGHSH, CDR2 LQKENI. CDR3 size: 17 residues.

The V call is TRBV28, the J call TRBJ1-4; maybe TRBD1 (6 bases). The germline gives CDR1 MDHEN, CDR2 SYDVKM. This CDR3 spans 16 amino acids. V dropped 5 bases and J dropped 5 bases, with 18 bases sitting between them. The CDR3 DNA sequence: TGTGCCAGCAGTCCACCTATGGCAGGGGTGAATGAAAAACTGTTTTTT. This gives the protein CASSPPMAGVNEKLFF. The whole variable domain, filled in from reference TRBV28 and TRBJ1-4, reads DVKVTQSSRYLVKRTGEKVFLECVQDMDHENMFWYRQDPGLGLRLIYFSYDVKMKEKGDIPEGYSVSREKKERFSLILESASTNQTSMYLCASSPPMAGVNEKLFFGSGTQLSVL.

Here the CDR3 reads CSARDSTLSYNEQFF. As DNA, the CDR3 is TGCAGCGCCCGAGATAGCACCCTCTCCTACAATGAGCAGTTCTTC. V gene TRBV29-1 combines with J gene TRBJ2-1; D is ambiguous. The V gene's germline CDR1 is SQVTM and CDR2 ANQGSEA. The CDR3 spans 15 residues. The V end lost 7 bases, the J end lost 0 bases, and 16 bases lay between the germline ends.

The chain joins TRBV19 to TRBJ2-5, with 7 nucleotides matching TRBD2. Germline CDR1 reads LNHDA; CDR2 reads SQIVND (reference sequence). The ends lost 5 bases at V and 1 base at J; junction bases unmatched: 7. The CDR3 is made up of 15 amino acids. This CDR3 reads CASSVDLAAQETQYF. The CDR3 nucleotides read TGTGCCAGTAGTGTCGATCTAGCGGCCCAAGAGACCCAGTACTTC.

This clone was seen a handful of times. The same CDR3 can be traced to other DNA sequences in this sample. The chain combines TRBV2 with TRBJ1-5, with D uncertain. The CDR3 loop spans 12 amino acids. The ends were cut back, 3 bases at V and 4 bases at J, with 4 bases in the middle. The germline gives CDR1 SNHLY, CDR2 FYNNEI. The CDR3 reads CASSDGNQPQHF. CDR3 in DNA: TGTGCCAGCAGTGACGGAAATCAGCCCCAGCATTTT. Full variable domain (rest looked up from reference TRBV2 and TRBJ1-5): EPEVTQTPSHQVTQMGQEVILRCVPISNHLYFYWYRQILGQKVEFLVSFYNNEISEKSEIFDDQFSVERPDGSNFTLKIRSTKLEDSAMYFCASSDGNQPQHFGDGTRLSIL.

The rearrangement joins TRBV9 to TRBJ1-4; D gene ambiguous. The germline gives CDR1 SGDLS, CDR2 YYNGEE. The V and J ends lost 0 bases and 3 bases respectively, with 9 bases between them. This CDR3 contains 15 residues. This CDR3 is CASSVEPGPNEKLFF. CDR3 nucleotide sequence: TGTGCCAGCAGCGTAGAACCTGGGCCTAATGAAAAACTGTTTTTT.

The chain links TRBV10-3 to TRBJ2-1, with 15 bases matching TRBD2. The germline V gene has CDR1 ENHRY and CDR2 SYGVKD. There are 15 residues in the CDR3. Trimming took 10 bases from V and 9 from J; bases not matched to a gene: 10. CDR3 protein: CASGGLAGGPGEQFF. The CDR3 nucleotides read TGTGCCAGTGGGGGACTAGCGGGAGGCCCGGGTGAGCAGTTCTTC.

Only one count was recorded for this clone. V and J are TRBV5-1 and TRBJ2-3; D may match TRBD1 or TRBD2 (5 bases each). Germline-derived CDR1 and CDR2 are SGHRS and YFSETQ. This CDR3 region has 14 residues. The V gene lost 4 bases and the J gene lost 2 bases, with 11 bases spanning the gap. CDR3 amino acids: CASSVGTNTDTQYF. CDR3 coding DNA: TGCGCCAGCAGCGTCGGGACCAACACAGATACGCAGTATTTT.

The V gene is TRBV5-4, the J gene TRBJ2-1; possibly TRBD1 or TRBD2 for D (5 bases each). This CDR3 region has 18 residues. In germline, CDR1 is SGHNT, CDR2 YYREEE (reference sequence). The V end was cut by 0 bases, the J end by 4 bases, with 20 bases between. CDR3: CASSLDPGTWLRYNEQFF. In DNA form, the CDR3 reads TGTGCCAGCAGCTTGGATCCAGGGACGTGGCTTAGGTACAATGAGCAGTTCTTC.

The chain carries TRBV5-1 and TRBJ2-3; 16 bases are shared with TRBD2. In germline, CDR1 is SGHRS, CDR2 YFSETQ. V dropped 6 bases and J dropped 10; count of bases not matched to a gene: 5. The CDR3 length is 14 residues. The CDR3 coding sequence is TGCGCCAGCACCCCGGGACTAGCGGGAGGGGCGCAGTATTTT. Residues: CASTPGLAGGAQYF.

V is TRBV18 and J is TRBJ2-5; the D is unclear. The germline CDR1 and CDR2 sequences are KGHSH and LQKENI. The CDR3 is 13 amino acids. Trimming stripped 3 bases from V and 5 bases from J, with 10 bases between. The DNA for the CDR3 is TGTGCCAGCTCACCTGACTTTTTGGAGACCCAGTACTTC. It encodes CASSPDFLETQYF.